A single sample is the source of the 8 T cell receptor beta chains below, sequenced in a study of blood T cell repertoires in COVID-19. Generated by immunoSEQ multiplex PCR, the TCRdb table keeps only in-frame clones and is missing some. The table shows roughly 150,000 clones, with approximately 90% occurring only once. The specimen was peripheral blood. The receptors come from a human donor in a cohort sampled during active COVID-19.

This clone was seen only once. This chain connects TRBV6-4 to TRBJ2-7; 7 bases are shared with TRBD1. The CDR3 runs 15 residues. Trimming removed 6 bases from V and 1 base from J; junction bases left unmatched: 9. Germline V gene sequence: CDR1 MRHNA, CDR2 SNTAGT. This chain's CDR3 is CASSRDRVCSYEQYF. In nucleotides, the CDR3 is TGTGCCAGCAGCCGGGACAGAGTCTGTTCCTACGAGCAGTACTTC.

This chain connects TRBV18 to TRBJ2-7; 9 nucleotides agree with TRBD1. Germline values: CDR1 KGHSH, CDR2 LQKENI. J was trimmed by 5 bases and V by 3 bases; bases with no gene match: 8. The CDR3 covers 15 residues. The CDR3 coding sequence is TGTGCCAGCTCACCGATACAGGGGGCTGGAAACGAGCAGTACTTC. It specifies CASSPIQGAGNEQYF.

The sample holds a few counts of this clone. The chain carries TRBV19 and TRBJ1-5; 7 bases line up with TRBD1. J gave up 7 bases and V 5 bases, and 8 bases lay outside the gene matches. Germline loops: CDR1 LNHDA, CDR2 SQIVND (reference sequence). CDR3 length: 14 residues. The CDR3 is CASSGQAGMQPQHF. As DNA, the CDR3 is TGTGCCAGTAGTGGACAGGCGGGGATGCAGCCCCAGCATTTT.

The chain combines TRBV30 with TRBJ2-3; D is possibly TRBD2 (7 bases). This CDR3 comprises 14 residues. Trimming took 6 bases from V and 2 from J, leaving 15 bases between them. Germline V CDR1 and CDR2: GTSNPN, SVGIG (reference sequence). CDR3 protein: CACGGGGTTDTQYF. The CDR3 nucleotides read TGTGCCTGCGGAGGGGGAGGGACCACAGATACGCAGTATTTT.

V usage is TRBV5-4 and J usage is TRBJ1-2, with 9 bases that match TRBD1. CDR1 is SGHNT, CDR2 YYREEE, per germline (reference sequence). With 5 bases clipped from V and 2 bases from J, the junction kept 10 bases outside the gene matches. CDR3 length equals 16 residues. The chain's CDR3 is CASRSTGTGLNYGYTF. CDR3 nucleotide sequence: TGTGCCAGCAGATCTACCGGGACAGGGTTAAACTATGGCTACACCTTC.

The rearrangement uses TRBV18 and TRBJ2-7; TRBD1 matches at 7 bases. Germline CDR1 reads KGHSH; CDR2 reads LQKENI. The CDR3 consists of 14 residues. Trimming removed 3 bases from V and 0 bases from J; junction bases left unmatched: 2. CDR3 DNA: TGTGCCAGCTCACCGGACAGGAGCTCCTACGAGCAGTACTTC. Its protein is CASSPDRSSYEQYF.

V is TRBV6-1 and J is TRBJ1-1; D might be TRBD1 (5 bases). Trimming removed 4 bases from V and 3 bases from J, with 21 bases in between. Germline lookup yields CDR1 MNHNS and CDR2 SASEGT. The CDR3 covers 17 residues. CDR3 sequence reads: CASSAPDIDSLYTEAFF. The CDR3 DNA follows: TGTGCCAGCAGTGCCCCTGACATTGACAGCCTCTACACTGAAGCTTTCTTT.

This sequence joins TRBV4-1 and TRBJ2-7; 9 bases align to TRBD2. Germline V gene sequence: CDR1 MGHRA, CDR2 YSYEKL. There are 15 residues in the CDR3. The J segment lost 3 bases and the V segment lost 4 bases, leaving 7 bases of the junction unmatched. CDR3 sequence (DNA): TGCGCCAGCAGCCCACATAGCGGGAGTAGCTACGAGCAGTACTTC. It encodes CASSPHSGSSYEQYF.